This T cell receptor beta chain stems from a study of cytomegalovirus exposure and HLA in healthy donors. General study findings and limits: Productive rates of about 90% or about 30% were seen for most TCR beta V segments in an earlier analysis. A list of 164 TCR beta chains associated with cytomegalovirus was given. When presence/absence was analysed, sequencing depth was taken to be roughly uniform across donors. Specificity of three CMV-associated chains for CMV antigens was verified in vitro.

The PCR employed 60 Vbeta primers together with 13 Jbeta primers. Clones were sequenced by immunoSEQ multiplex PCR, and TCRdb holds only the in-frame ones, with some missing. Reported are 55,000 to 85,000 clones; the ten largest clones contain about 1.7%. As for this clone: Its target is not known.

The CDR3 sequence is 15 residues long. Germline assignment: CDR1 MGHDK and CDR2 SYGVNS. Trimming stripped 2 bases from V and 5 bases from J, with 12 bases between. The sequence was obtained from a woman aged 25 to 39 in good health and CMV-seronegative. The rearrangement uses TRBV25-1 and TRBJ2-2, with D possibly TRBD1 on 6 matching bases. The sequencing input was PBMCs. DNA of the CDR3: TGTGCCAGCAGTGAAGGACAGACAATAACCGGGGAGCTGTTTTTT. Its protein is CASSEGQTITGELFF. The full variable domain, rest sourced from reference TRBV25-1 and TRBJ2-2, is EADIYQTPRYLVIGTGKKITLECSQTMGHDKMYWYQQDPGMELHLIHYSYGVNSTEKGDLSSESTVSRIRTEHFPLTLESARPSHTSQYLCASSEGQTITGELFFGEGSRLTVL.